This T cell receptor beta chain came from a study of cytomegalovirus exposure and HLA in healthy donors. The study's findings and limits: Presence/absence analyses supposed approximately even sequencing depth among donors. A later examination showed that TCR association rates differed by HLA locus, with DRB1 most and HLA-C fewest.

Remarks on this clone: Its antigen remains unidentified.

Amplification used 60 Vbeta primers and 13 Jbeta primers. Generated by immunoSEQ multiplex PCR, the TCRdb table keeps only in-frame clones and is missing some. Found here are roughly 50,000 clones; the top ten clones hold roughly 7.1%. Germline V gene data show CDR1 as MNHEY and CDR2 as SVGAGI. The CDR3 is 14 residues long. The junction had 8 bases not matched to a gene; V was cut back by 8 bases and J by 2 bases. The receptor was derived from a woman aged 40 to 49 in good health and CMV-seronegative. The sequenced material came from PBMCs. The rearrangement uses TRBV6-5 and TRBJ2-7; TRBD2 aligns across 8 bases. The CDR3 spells CASRVLAEPYEQYF. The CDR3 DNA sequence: TGTGCCAGCCGCGTACTAGCGGAACCCTACGAGCAGTACTTC.